The clone carrying this TCR beta chain turned up a few times. The CDR3 length is 14 residues. CDR1 is MNHEY, CDR2 SMNVEV, per germline (reference sequence). Trimming pared 1 base from V and 1 base from J, leaving 7 bases between. Generated by immunoSEQ multiplex PCR, the TCRdb table keeps only in-frame clones and is missing some. The repertoire holds around 450,000 clones, about 90% seen once, with roughly 3.9% in the top ten. Indicated treatment: roughly 18 received Ad26.COV2.S at low or high dose, single or two shots; about 5 received placebo; per-sample allocation not given. Day 63 after the first vaccine or placebo injection was the time point for sampling. This sample stems from a study of Ad26.COV2.S vaccination and SARS-CoV-2 variants.

This rearrangement joins TRBV27 to TRBJ1-1; D is unresolved. The TCR originated in a person between 18 and 60 years old who received the Ad26.COV2.S COVID-19 vaccine or a placebo. Sequencing used peripheral blood, obtained in a trial of Ad26.COV2.S vaccine versus placebo. The CDR3 nucleotides are TGTGCCAGCAGTTTATTATCCGGGAACACTGAAGCTTTCTTT. Amino acid sequence: CASSLLSGNTEAFF.